These 6 T cell receptor beta chains were all obtained from the same sample, sequenced in a study of blood T cell repertoires in COVID-19. Clones were read by immunoSEQ multiplex PCR, and TCRdb kept only the in-frame ones, dropping some. The sample includes approximately 150,000 clones, more than 75% of them seen just once. Sequencing was carried out using peripheral blood. These receptors all come from a human donor with acute or convalescent COVID-19. The donor label of this sample is uncertain.

The chain links TRBV5-1 to TRBJ1-1; 8 nucleotides match TRBD1. V lost 4 bases and J lost 4; bases outside the gene matches: 6. The germline gives CDR1 SGHRS, CDR2 YFSETQ. The CDR3 length is 14 residues. In nucleotides, the CDR3 is TGCGCCAGCAGCGTACAGGGGGGTTTCACTGAAGCTTTCTTT. Protein: CASSVQGGFTEAFF.

The chain recombines TRBV6-5 with TRBJ1-2; the match to TRBD1 covers 9 bases. V lost 0 bases, J lost 8 bases, and 10 bases stayed unmatched. This CDR3 region has 16 residues. Germline V gives CDR1 MNHEY, CDR2 SVGAGI. CDR3 amino acids: CASSYSWGQGEGGYTF. The CDR3 DNA is TGTGCCAGCAGTTACTCATGGGGACAGGGAGAGGGAGGCTACACCTTC.

The chain combines TRBV5-1 with TRBJ1-1; D gene unclear. There are 14 residues in the CDR3. Trimming pared 5 bases from V and 1 base from J, leaving 12 bases between. Germline V gene sequence: CDR1 SGHRS, CDR2 YFSETQ. CDR3 nucleotide sequence: TGCGCCAGCAGAGATCTGACGGGGAACACTGAAGCTTTCTTT. This encodes CASRDLTGNTEAFF.

A remark on this clone: A junction end diverges from the germline sequence, so it may reflect a read error. The chain's CDR3 is CARSKTRVEAFF. The CDR3 DNA reads TGTGCCCGGAGTAAAACCAGGGTGGAAGCTTTCTTT. The gene calls are TRBV30 and TRBJ1-1; a weak D match, TRBD1 (5 bases). This CDR3 contains 12 residues. The germline V gene encodes CDR1 GTSNPN and CDR2 SVGIG (reference sequence).

The V call is TRBV6-2 or TRBV6-3, the J call TRBJ2-3, with TRBD2 matching 8 bases. J gave up 0 bases and V 1 base, and 9 bases lay outside the gene matches. The CDR3 totals 18 residues. Germline loops: CDR1 MNHEY, CDR2 SVGEGT. CDR3 in DNA: TGTGCCAGCAGTTACTTTTCTAGCGGGCGCCAGAGCACAGATACGCAGTATTTT. Amino acid sequence: CASSYFSSGRQSTDTQYF.

The rearrangement joins TRBV18 to TRBJ2-2; 7 bases fit TRBD2. V shed 1 base and J 1 base; nucleotides not matched to a gene: 3. Per the germline V gene, CDR1 is KGHSH and CDR2 is LQKENI. The CDR3 runs to 16 residues. The CDR3 protein is CASSPLSGGNTGELFF. In DNA form, the CDR3 reads TGTGCCAGCTCACCACTATCGGGGGGGAACACCGGGGAGCTGTTTTTT. The variable domain in full, with the rest retrieved from reference TRBV18 and TRBJ2-2, is NAGVMQNPRHLVRRRGQEARLRCSPMKGHSHVYWYRQLPEEGLKFMVYLQKENIIDESGMPKERFSAEFPKEGPSILRIQQVVRGDSAAYFCASSPLSGGNTGELFFGEGSRLTVL.